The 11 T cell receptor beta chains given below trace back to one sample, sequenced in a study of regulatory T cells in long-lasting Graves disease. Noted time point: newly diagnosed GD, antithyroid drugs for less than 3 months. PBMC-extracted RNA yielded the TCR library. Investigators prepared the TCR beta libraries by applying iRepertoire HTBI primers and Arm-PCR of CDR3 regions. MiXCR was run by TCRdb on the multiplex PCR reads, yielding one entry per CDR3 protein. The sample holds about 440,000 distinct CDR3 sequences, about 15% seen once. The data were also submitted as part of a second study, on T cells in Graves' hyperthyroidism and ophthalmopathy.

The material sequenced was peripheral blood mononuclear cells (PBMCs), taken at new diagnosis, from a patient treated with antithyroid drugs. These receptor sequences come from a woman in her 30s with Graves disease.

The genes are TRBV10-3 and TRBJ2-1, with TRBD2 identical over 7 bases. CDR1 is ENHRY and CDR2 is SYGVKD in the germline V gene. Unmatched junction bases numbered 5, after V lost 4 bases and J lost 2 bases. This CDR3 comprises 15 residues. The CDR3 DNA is TGTGCCATCAGTGGAGTGGGAGGGCCCTACAATGAGCAGTTCTTC. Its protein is CAISGVGGPYNEQFF.

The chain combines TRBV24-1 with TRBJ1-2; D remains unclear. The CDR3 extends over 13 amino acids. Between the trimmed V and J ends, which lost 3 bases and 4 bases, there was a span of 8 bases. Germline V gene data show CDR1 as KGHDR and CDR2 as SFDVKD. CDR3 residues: CATSDPGGYGYTF. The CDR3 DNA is TGTGCCACCAGTGATCCCGGTGGCTATGGCTACACCTTC.

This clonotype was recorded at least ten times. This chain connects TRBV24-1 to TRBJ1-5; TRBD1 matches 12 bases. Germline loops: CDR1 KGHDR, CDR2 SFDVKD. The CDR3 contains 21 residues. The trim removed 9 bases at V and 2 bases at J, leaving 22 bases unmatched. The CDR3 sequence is CATSPPGTGGLVDDCNQPQHF. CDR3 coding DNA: TGTGCCACCTCCCCCCCCGGGACAGGGGGCCTCGTCGACGACTGCAATCAGCCCCAGCATTTT.

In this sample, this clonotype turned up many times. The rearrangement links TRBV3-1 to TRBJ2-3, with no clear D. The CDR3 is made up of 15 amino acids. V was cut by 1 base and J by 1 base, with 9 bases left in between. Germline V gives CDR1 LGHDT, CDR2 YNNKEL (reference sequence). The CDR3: CASSQGLERTDTQYF. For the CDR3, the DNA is TGTGCCAGCAGCCAAGGTCTCGAACGCACAGATACGCAGTATTTT.

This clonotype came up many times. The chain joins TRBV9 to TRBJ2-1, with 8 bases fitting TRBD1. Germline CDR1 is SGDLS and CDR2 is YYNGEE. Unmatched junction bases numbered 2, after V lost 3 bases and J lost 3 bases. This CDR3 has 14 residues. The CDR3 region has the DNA TGTGCCAGCAGCGGTGGACAGGGCTACAATGAGCAGTTCTTC. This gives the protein CASSGGQGYNEQFF.

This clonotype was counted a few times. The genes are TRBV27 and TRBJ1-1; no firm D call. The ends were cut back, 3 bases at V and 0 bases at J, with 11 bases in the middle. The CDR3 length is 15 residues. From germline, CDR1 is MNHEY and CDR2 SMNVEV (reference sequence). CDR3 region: CASSFGVNLNTEAFF. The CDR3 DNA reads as TGTGCCAGCAGTTTTGGGGTAAACTTGAACACTGAAGCTTTCTTT.

The CDR3 DNA sequence: TGCAGTGCTAGAACAGGGGTCACAGATACGCAGTATTTT. Its protein product is CSARTGVTDTQYF. The chain uses TRBV20-1 and TRBJ2-3, with 7 bases fitting TRBD1. The V gene end was trimmed by 2 bases and the J gene end by 2 bases; junction bases not matched to a gene: 1. Germline V gene data show CDR1 as DFQATT and CDR2 as SNEGSKA (reference sequence). This CDR3 contains 13 residues.

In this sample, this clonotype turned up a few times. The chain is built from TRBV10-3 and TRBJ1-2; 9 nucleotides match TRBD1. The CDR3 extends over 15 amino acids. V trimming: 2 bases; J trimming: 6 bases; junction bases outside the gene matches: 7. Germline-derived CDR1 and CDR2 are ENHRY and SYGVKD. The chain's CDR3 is CAISETGGHINGYTF. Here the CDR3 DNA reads TGTGCCATCAGTGAGACAGGGGGCCATATTAATGGCTACACCTTC.

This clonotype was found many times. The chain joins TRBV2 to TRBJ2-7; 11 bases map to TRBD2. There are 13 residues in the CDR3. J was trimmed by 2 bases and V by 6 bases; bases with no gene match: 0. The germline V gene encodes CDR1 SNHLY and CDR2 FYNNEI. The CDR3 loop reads CASRLAGAYEQYF. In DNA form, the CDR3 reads TGTGCCAGCAGACTAGCGGGAGCCTACGAGCAGTACTTC.

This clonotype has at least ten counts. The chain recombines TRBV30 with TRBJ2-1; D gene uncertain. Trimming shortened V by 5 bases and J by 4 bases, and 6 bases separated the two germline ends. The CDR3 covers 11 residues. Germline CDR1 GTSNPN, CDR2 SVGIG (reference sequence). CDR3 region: CAWDFYNEQFF. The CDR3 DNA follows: TGTGCCTGGGATTTTTACAATGAGCAGTTCTTC.

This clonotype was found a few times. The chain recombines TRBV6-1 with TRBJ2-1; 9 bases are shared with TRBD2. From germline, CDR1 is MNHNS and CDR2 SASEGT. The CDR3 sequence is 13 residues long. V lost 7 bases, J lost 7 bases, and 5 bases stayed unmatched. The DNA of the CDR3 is TGTGCCAGCAAGATAGCGGGAGATAATGAGCAGTTCTTC. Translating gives CASKIAGDNEQFF.